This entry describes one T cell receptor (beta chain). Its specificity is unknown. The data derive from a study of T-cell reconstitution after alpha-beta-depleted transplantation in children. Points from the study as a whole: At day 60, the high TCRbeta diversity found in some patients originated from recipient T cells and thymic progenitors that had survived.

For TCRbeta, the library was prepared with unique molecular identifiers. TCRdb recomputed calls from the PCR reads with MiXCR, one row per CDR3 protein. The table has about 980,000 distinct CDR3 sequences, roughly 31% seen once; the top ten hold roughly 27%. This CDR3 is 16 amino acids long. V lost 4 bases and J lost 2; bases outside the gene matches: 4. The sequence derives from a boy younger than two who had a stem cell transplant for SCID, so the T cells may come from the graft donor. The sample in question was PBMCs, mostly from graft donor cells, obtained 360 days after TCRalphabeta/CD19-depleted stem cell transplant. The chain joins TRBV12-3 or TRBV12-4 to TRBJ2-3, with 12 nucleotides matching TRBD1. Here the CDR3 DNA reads TGTGCCAGCAGTTACCCGGGACAGGGGGCCACAGATACGCAGTATTTT. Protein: CASSYPGQGATDTQYF.